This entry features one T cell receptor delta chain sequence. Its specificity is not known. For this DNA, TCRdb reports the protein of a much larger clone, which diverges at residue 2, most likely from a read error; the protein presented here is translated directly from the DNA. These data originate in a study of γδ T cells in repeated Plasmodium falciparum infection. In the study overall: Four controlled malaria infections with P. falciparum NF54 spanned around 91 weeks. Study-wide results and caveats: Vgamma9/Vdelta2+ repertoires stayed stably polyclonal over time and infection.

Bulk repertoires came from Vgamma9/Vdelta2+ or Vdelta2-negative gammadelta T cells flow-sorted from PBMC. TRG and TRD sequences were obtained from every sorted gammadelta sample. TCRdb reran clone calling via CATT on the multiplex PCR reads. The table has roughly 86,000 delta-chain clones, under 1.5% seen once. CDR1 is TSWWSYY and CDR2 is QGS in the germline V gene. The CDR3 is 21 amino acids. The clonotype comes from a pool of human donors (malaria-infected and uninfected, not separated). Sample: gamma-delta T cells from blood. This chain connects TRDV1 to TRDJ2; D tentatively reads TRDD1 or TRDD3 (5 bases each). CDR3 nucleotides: TGTTCTCTTGGGGAAGAGTCGTACCATGAAATGGGCAAAGGGGAGACAGCACAACTCTTCTTT. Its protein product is CSLGEESYHEMGKGETAQLFF.